The next 16 T cell receptor beta chains were all read from a single sample in a study of human T cells and chemical hapten exposure. TCRdb re-called the RACE reads with MiXCR, one entry per CDR3 protein. The table includes about 380,000 distinct CDR3 sequences, roughly 4.6% detected once. Described time point: pre-sensitization, week 0. Treatment defined: therapeutic diphenylcyclopropenone sensitization with weekly scalp DPC. The sequences come from whole blood, collected in connection with sensitization to the hapten diphenylcyclopropenone (DPC). These receptors were taken from a woman aged 45-65 years with alopecia areata. Some clones in this sample may be carry-over from other donors' samples.

This clonotype was seen a few times. V and J are TRBV28 and TRBJ1-5; D remains unclear. Germline CDR1 is MDHEN and CDR2 is SYDVKM. The CDR3 is 12 amino acids. The germline V and J ends were trimmed by 3 bases and 7 bases, with 7 bases remaining between them. As DNA, the CDR3 is TGTGCCAGCAGTTTCGAAGGACAGCCCCAGCATTTT. Its translation is CASSFEGQPQHF.

This clonotype has at least ten counts. This chain connects TRBV4-1 to TRBJ2-6; D remains unclear. Per the germline V gene, CDR1 is MGHRA and CDR2 is YSYEKL. The CDR3 runs 19 residues. The ends were cut back, 0 bases at V and 0 bases at J, with 15 bases in the middle. This CDR3 is CASSQDLGSAASGANVLTF. The CDR3 bases are TGCGCCAGCAGCCAAGATCTGGGCAGTGCAGCCTCTGGGGCCAACGTCCTGACTTTC.

There are a few counts of this clonotype. CDR3 in amino acids: CASSPGTGWIQPQHF. In DNA form, the CDR3 reads TGTGCCAGCTCACCGGGGACAGGGTGGATTCAGCCCCAGCATTTT. The chain uses TRBV18 and TRBJ1-5, with TRBD1 matching 9 bases. J was trimmed by 6 bases and V by 3 bases; bases with no gene match: 6. The germline CDR1 and CDR2 sequences are KGHSH and LQKENI. The CDR3 has 15 residues.

This clonotype occurred a few times. The V and J genes are TRBV12-3 or TRBV12-4 and TRBJ2-7, with 14 positions matching TRBD2. CDR3 length equals 15 residues. V was pared by 5 bases and J by 6 bases, with 6 bases of the junction left unmatched. The CDR3 here is CASSLGLAGGVEQYF. CDR3 nucleotides: TGTGCCAGCAGTCTTGGACTAGCGGGGGGTGTCGAGCAGTACTTC.

This clonotype was counted only a few times. The chain links TRBV5-1 to TRBJ1-1; 12 bases are a match to TRBD1. V was clipped by 4 bases and J by 9 bases; unmatched bases: 7. Germline-derived CDR1 and CDR2 are SGHRS and YFSETQ. The CDR3 sequence is 14 residues long. CDR3 sequence: CASSPGTGGGQAFF. Here the CDR3 DNA reads TGCGCCAGCAGCCCCGGGACAGGGGGCGGTCAAGCTTTCTTT. Full variable domain (remainder filled in from reference TRBV5-1 and TRBJ1-1): KAGVTQTPRYLIKTRGQQVTLSCSPISGHRSVSWYQQTPGQGLQFLFEYFSETQRNKGNFPGRFSGRQFSNSRSEMNVSTLELGDSALYLCASSPGTGGGQAFFGQGTRLTVV.

This clonotype was counted ten times or more. This chain joins TRBV7-2 and TRBJ2-2; D is perhaps TRBD2 (6 bases). V gave up 5 bases and J gave up 5 bases, with 12 bases separating them. This CDR3 comprises 14 residues. Germline V gives CDR1 SGHTA, CDR2 FQGNSA. CDR3 in amino acids: CASSPGVGTGELFF. The DNA of the CDR3 is TGTGCCAGCAGCCCGGGAGTCGGGACCGGGGAGCTGTTTTTT.

A few counts support this clonotype. The rearrangement uses TRBV2 and TRBJ2-2; D is uncertain. Germline lookup yields CDR1 SNHLY and CDR2 FYNNEI. There are 15 residues in the CDR3. V was pared by 11 bases and J by 4 bases, with 20 bases between. The CDR3 DNA reads as TGTGCCGCTAATAATTTCTTTCCTAGCACCGGGGAGCTGTTTTTT. Its translation: CAANNFFPSTGELFF.

This clonotype was found many times. The chain joins TRBV27 to TRBJ2-7, with TRBD2 matching over 7 bases. J was trimmed by 4 bases and V by 3 bases; bases with no gene match: 3. The CDR3 length is 13 residues. CDR1 is MNHEY and CDR2 is SMNVEV in the germline V gene (reference sequence). The CDR3 protein is CASSFNSGYEQYF. CDR3 nucleotides: TGTGCCAGCAGTTTCAATAGCGGGTACGAGCAGTACTTC.

This clonotype was counted many times. The V gene is TRBV2, the J gene TRBJ2-1, with D hard to call. Germline V gene data show CDR1 as SNHLY and CDR2 as FYNNEI. V was pared by 3 bases and J by 6 bases, with 9 bases between. The CDR3 has 13 residues. CDR3 in DNA: TGTGCCAGCAGTGAGGCCCGACTCAATGAGCAGTTCTTC. Translation gives CASSEARLNEQFF.

J is TRBJ1-5 and V is TRBV7-8; possibly TRBD1 for D (6 bases). There are 13 residues in the CDR3. Per germline, CDR1 SGHVS and CDR2 FQNEAQ. V was clipped by 5 bases and J by 9 bases, with 14 bases between them. Written as DNA, the CDR3 is TGTGCCAGCAGCCGACAGGTAGATCCGCCCCAGCATTTT. Translation: CASSRQVDPPQHF.

Many counts were recorded for this clonotype. V usage is TRBV5-1 and J usage is TRBJ2-5, with 9 nucleotides matching TRBD2. Germline V gives CDR1 SGHRS, CDR2 YFSETQ. The junction had 12 bases not matched to a gene; V was cut back by 4 bases and J by 5 bases. This CDR3 region has 16 residues. CDR3 region: CASSPPPGTSRETQYF. DNA for the CDR3: TGCGCCAGCAGCCCTCCTCCCGGGACTAGCCGGGAGACCCAGTACTTC.

The chain uses TRBV3-1 and TRBJ1-1; D remains unclear. CDR1 and CDR2 from the germline V gene are LGHDT and YNNKEL (reference sequence). The V and J ends lost 2 bases and 3 bases respectively, with 7 bases between them. The CDR3 consists of 13 residues. The DNA of the CDR3 is TGTGCCAGCAGCCAAATGTTGGACACTGAAGCTTTCTTT. Its translation: CASSQMLDTEAFF.

This clonotype was recorded at least ten times. V and J are TRBV5-6 and TRBJ2-1; D is undetermined. Trimming left V 4 bases short and J 15 bases short, with 23 bases between. Germline CDR1 is SGHDT and CDR2 is YYEEEE. The CDR3 covers 14 residues. The CDR3 loop reads CASSLDPRNNHGFF. The CDR3 DNA reads as TGTGCCAGCAGCCTGGACCCGAGGAACAATCATGGGTTCTTC.

This clonotype turned up a few times. The CDR3 nucleotides are TGTGCCAGCAGTTTAATGTTCGGGGGCCGAGGTTTCAACATTCAGTACTTC. Amino acid sequence: CASSLMFGGRGFNIQYF. The chain is built from TRBV12-3 or TRBV12-4 and TRBJ2-4; D is tentatively TRBD1 or TRBD2 (6 bases each). The CDR3 is 17 amino acids. V gave up 2 bases and J gave up 7 bases, with 21 bases separating them.

This clonotype was detected many times. The chain couples TRBV15 to TRBJ2-7; 8 nucleotides agree with TRBD2. V lost 0 bases, J lost 6 bases, and 10 bases stayed unmatched. This CDR3 comprises 16 residues. Germline V gene data show CDR1 as LNHNV and CDR2 as YYDKDF (reference sequence). For the CDR3, the DNA is TGTGCCACCAGCAGAGATCAAGGCGGGAGGATCGGCGAGCAGTACTTC. It specifies CATSRDQGGRIGEQYF.

This clonotype was picked up a small number of times. The chain couples TRBV20-1 to TRBJ2-7, with D unresolved. This CDR3 is built from 15 residues. Germline loops: CDR1 DFQATT, CDR2 SNEGSKA (reference sequence). Trimming removed 0 bases at V and 3 bases at J, with 15 bases between. CDR3 sequence reads: CSARDWAGEIYEQYF. DNA for the CDR3: TGCAGTGCTAGAGATTGGGCCGGTGAGATCTACGAGCAGTACTTC.